These 14 T cell receptor beta chains were sequenced from one sample in a study of T cells in Graves' hyperthyroidism and ophthalmopathy (dated by TCRdb to between 2018 and 2021). The method behind the library was multiplex PCR. The run used an Illumina HiSeq 2000. The TCR beta CDR3 regions were amplified from the RNA transcripts. The first round of RT-PCR for the TCR CDR3 was performed with the HTBI primer set and the Qiagen OneStep RT-PCR kit. Starting from the raw public reads, TCRdb applied fastp trimming at Q25, assembled clones with MiXCR and retained in-frame beta chains. Under each unique CDR3 protein, matching rows form one entry showing the most common genes and DNA. The sample data list about 350,000 distinct CDR3 sequences, and approximately 15% of these were observed just once. About 26% of the sample goes to the ten largest clones. The material sequenced was blood. The receptors were gathered from a woman in her 30s with Graves' hyperthyroidism.

This clonotype appeared a few times. Relative to the germline gene, one junction end is altered; a read error may explain this. The chain carries TRBV5-1 and TRBJ2-1; D gene uncertain. Germline loops: CDR1 SGHRS, CDR2 YFSETQ. The CDR3 sequence is 14 residues long. The CDR3 DNA reads as TGCGCCAGCAGCTTGGTACCAGGTCGCAATGGGCAGTTCTTC. This codes for CASSLVPGRNGQFF.

This clonotype was counted at least ten times. The V call is TRBV6-1, the J call TRBJ1-5; D ambiguous. This CDR3 has 15 residues. From germline, CDR1 is MNHNS and CDR2 SASEGT. With 0 bases removed from V and 5 bases from J, the gap between germline ends came to 11 bases. The CDR3 DNA is TGTGCCAGCAGTGAAGCGGGTTCGGTAGATCAGCCCCAGCATTTT. Translation gives CASSEAGSVDQPQHF.

This clonotype was found many times. The genes are TRBV25-1 and TRBJ2-7; D possibly corresponds to TRBD1 (6 bases). Per germline, CDR1 MGHDK and CDR2 SYGVNS. Deletions cut 4 bases from V and 7 bases from J, with 20 bases between. The CDR3 is 15 residues long. The CDR3: CASSAPRGSGREQYF. CDR3 in DNA: TGTGCCAGCAGTGCCCCAAGGGGGAGTGGGAGAGAGCAGTACTTC.

This chain connects TRBV5-6 to TRBJ2-1; possibly TRBD2 for D (6 bases). The length of the CDR3 is 15 residues. V was trimmed by 4 bases and J by 4 bases, leaving 15 bases between them. CDR1 is SGHDT, CDR2 YYEEEE, per germline. The CDR3 nucleotides read TGTGCCAGCAGCCCCCGGTTGCGGGATTACAATGAGCAGTTCTTC. Translating gives CASSPRLRDYNEQFF. The complete variable domain, with remaining parts taken from reference TRBV5-6 and TRBJ2-1, reads DAGVTQSPTHLIKTRGQQVTLRCSPKSGHDTVSWYQQALGQGPQFIFQYYEEEERQRGNFPDRFSGHQFPNYSSELNVNALLLGDSALYLCASSPRLRDYNEQFFGPGTRLTVL.

The rearrangement links TRBV7-2 to TRBJ2-7; either TRBD1 or TRBD2 may fit D (7 bases each). Trimming removed 2 bases at V and 7 bases at J, with 18 bases between. From germline, CDR1 is SGHTA and CDR2 FQGNSA. CDR3 length: 15 residues. The CDR3 coding sequence is TGTGCCAGCAGCTTAACCCGGGAGGCAGGGGGGGAGCAGTACTTC. Translated: CASSLTREAGGEQYF.

This clonotype was picked up many times. The chain couples TRBV5-5 to TRBJ2-7; TRBD2 is a possible D gene (6 bases). The CDR3 is 14 amino acids. Trimming stripped 0 bases from V and 1 base from J, with 8 bases between. Germline CDR1 SGHKS, CDR2 YYEKEE (reference sequence). CDR3 nucleotide sequence: TGTGCCAGCAGCTTGGATGGAGGGTCCTACGAGCAGTACTTC. Amino acid sequence: CASSLDGGSYEQYF.

This clonotype appeared many times. This chain uses TRBV6-6 with TRBJ1-1; 8 bases fit TRBD1. The CDR3 has 15 amino acids. J lost 5 bases, V lost 2 bases, and 7 bases had no gene match. Germline CDR1 and CDR2: MNHNY and SVGAGI (reference sequence). This CDR3 is CASSYERQGKTEAFF. Written as DNA, the CDR3 is TGTGCCAGCAGTTACGAGAGACAGGGGAAGACTGAAGCTTTCTTT.

This clonotype was observed many times. The CDR3 coding sequence is TGTGCCAGCAGATTAATCTTTGGTCCCGGGACAGTAACCTACGAGCAGTACTTC. As protein: CASRLIFGPGTVTYEQYF. The rearrangement joins TRBV28 to TRBJ2-7, with TRBD1 identical over 7 bases. V lost 6 bases, J lost 2 bases, and 19 bases stayed unmatched. Germline V gene data show CDR1 as MDHEN and CDR2 as SYDVKM. This CDR3 has 18 amino acids.

This clonotype showed up many times. The V gene is TRBV2, the J gene TRBJ1-2; D not resolved. This CDR3 is built from 15 residues. Germline values: CDR1 SNHLY, CDR2 FYNNEI. Trimming shortened V by 4 bases and J by 6 bases, and 18 bases separated the two germline ends. Here the CDR3 DNA reads TGTGCCAGCAGTGTTCTTCTGGGGATCGGGAATGGCTACACCTTC. This translates into CASSVLLGIGNGYTF.

This clonotype was observed at least ten times. The chain has TRBV7-3 and TRBJ2-2; 7 bases map to TRBD2. The CDR3 runs 14 residues. V dropped 2 bases and J dropped 5; count of bases not matched to a gene: 2. Looked up from germline, CDR1 is SGHTA and CDR2 is FQGTGA. CDR3 residues: CASSLAGVTGELFF. The CDR3 coding sequence is TGTGCCAGCAGCTTAGCGGGAGTGACCGGGGAGCTGTTTTTT.

The V call is TRBV28, the J call TRBJ2-5; 8 nucleotides align to TRBD1. The germline V gene encodes CDR1 MDHEN and CDR2 SYDVKM. The CDR3 extends over 13 amino acids. J was trimmed by 5 bases and V by 6 bases; bases with no gene match: 5. Written as DNA, the CDR3 is TGTGCCAGCAGACAGGGGGGTTACGAGACCCAGTACTTC. It codes for CASRQGGYETQYF. The full variable domain, its missing parts supplied by reference TRBV28 and TRBJ2-5, is DVKVTQSSRYLVKRTGEKVFLECVQDMDHENMFWYRQDPGLGLRLIYFSYDVKMKEKGDIPEGYSVSREKKERFSLILESASTNQTSMYLCASRQGGYETQYFGPGTRLLVL.

The sample holds a few counts of this clonotype. The genes are TRBV15 and TRBJ2-5, with no clear D. Germline assignment: CDR1 LNHNV and CDR2 YYDKDF (reference sequence). The CDR3 extends over 16 amino acids. Trimming removed 1 base at V and 2 bases at J, with 14 bases between. CDR3 region: CATSRVLGRSQETQYF. The CDR3 DNA is TGTGCCACCAGCAGAGTTCTTGGCAGGAGTCAAGAGACCCAGTACTTC.

This sequence joins TRBV20-1 and TRBJ2-1, with D perhaps TRBD2 (7 bases). Germline CDR1 and CDR2: DFQATT and SNEGSKA (reference sequence). The CDR3 covers 19 residues. Trimming pared 6 bases from V and 7 bases from J, leaving 34 bases between. For the CDR3, the DNA is TGCAGTGCGATGAAGCGTCGGGGGGCTAGCGGAGAGGGCTGGAATGAGCAGTTCTTC. Its translation is CSAMKRRGASGEGWNEQFF.

The genes are TRBV20-1 and TRBJ2-5; 8 bases are shared with TRBD1. Germline trimming cut 0 bases from V and 5 bases from J; bases unmatched to any gene: 8. Germline V gives CDR1 DFQATT, CDR2 SNEGSKA (reference sequence). CDR3 length equals 15 residues. CDR3 region: CSARDADRADETQYF. The CDR3 nucleotides are TGCAGTGCTAGAGACGCGGACAGGGCTGACGAGACCCAGTACTTC.